A selection of T cell receptor beta chains follows, all from one sample in a study of shared clonotypes between healthy human individuals. Profiled with immunoSEQ multiplex PCR; TCRdb holds only in-frame clones, not every one. The sample has 2.3 million or so clones, over 85% seen once. The specimen sequenced was naive CD4+ T cells from PBMCs. Receptor source: a man younger than 35 in good health. Some clones in this sample may be carry-over from other donors' samples. CDR3s include the opening cysteine and the closing phenylalanine or tryptophan. Fields, in order: clone size, D gene, J gene, V gene, CDR3 protein, CDR3 DNA. The D gene is left open where the match is weak. Clone size is shown for a subset of rows, as once, few, many or a class of expanded clone.

.	.	TRBJ1-2	TRBV5-1	CASSLGAAADGYTF	TGCGCCAGCAGCTTGGGGGCCGCGGCCGACGGCTACACCTTC
.	.	TRBJ2-5	TRBV7-2	CASSRGRGLRETQYF	TGTGCCAGCAGCCGGGGAAGAGGATTACGGGAGACCCAGTACTTC
.	.	TRBJ2-7	TRBV2	CASTGQGPDYEQYF	TGTGCCAGCACGGGGCAAGGGCCAGACTACGAGCAGTACTTC
.	.	TRBJ2-6	TRBV11-3	CASSSGANVLTF	TGTGCCAGCAGCTCCGGGGCCAACGTCCTGACTTTC
.	.	TRBJ1-1	TRBV11-2	CASSSTRTGNTEAFF	TGTGCCAGCAGCTCAACCAGGACGGGGAACACTGAAGCTTTCTTT
.	.	TRBJ2-1	TRBV5-6	CASSLGQYNEQFF	TGTGCCAGCAGCTTGGGGCAGTACAATGAGCAGTTCTTC
.	TRBD1	TRBJ1-3	TRBV4-1	CASSPFRDSSSGNTIYF	TGCGCCAGCAGTCCATTCCGGGACAGTAGCTCTGGAAACACCATATATTTT
.	TRBD1	TRBJ1-1	TRBV7-8	CASSLEQGGRNTEAFF	TGTGCCAGCAGCTTAGAGCAGGGGGGGCGAAACACTGAAGCTTTCTTT
.	.	TRBJ2-1	TRBV6-5	CASSYRDTSSYNEQFF	TGTGCCAGCAGTTACCGGGACACGAGCTCCTACAATGAGCAGTTCTTC
.	.	TRBJ2-7	TRBV5-4	CASSLDSAYEQYF	TGTGCCAGCAGCCTGGACTCCGCCTACGAGCAGTACTTC
once	TRBD1	TRBJ1-2	TRBV27	CASSFNGQGGGYTF	TGTGCCAGCAGTTTTAACGGACAGGGGGGTGGCTACACCTTC
once	.	TRBJ2-6	TRBV1	CTSKSRANVLTF	TGCACCAGCAAAAGTCGGGCCAACGTCCTGACTTTC
.	.	TRBJ1-1	TRBV10-3	CATRRLLNTEAFF	TGTGCCACCCGCCGGCTGCTAAACACTGAAGCTTTCTTT